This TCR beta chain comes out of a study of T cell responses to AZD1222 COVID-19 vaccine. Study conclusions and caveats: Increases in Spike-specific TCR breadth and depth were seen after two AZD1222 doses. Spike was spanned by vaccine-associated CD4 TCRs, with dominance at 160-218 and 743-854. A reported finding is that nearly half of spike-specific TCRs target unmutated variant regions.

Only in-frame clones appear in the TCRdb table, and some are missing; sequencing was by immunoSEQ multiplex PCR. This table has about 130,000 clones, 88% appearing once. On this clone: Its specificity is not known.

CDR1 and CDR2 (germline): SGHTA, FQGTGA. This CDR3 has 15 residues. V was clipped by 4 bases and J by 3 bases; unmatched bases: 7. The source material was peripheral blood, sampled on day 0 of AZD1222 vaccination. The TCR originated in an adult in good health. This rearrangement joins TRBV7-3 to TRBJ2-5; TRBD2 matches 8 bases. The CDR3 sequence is CASSSGLATEETQYF. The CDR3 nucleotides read TGTGCCAGCAGCTCCGGACTAGCCACGGAAGAGACCCAGTACTTC.